The entry below describes one T cell receptor (beta chain). This sample is part of a study of blood T cell repertoires in COVID-19. Study-wide background: Whether acute or convalescent, the COVID-19 samples came from the United States, Italy and Spain.

Participants' reported clinical history set cohort assignment. Repertoires were generated with immunoSEQ multiplex PCR, while TCRdb's copy carries only in-frame clones and drops some. Of around 200,000 clones listed, around 89% were seen once; the top ten hold over 1%. Source material: PBMCs or T cells enriched from blood (not recorded which). The source of this sequence is a man aged 25 to 45 who had recovered from COVID-19.

The CDR3 DNA reads TGTGCCAGCAGTGCGAGAGGGACTAGCGGGAGCAATGAGCAGTTCTTC. Translating gives CASSARGTSGSNEQFF. This chain joins TRBV6-1 and TRBJ2-1; 14 nucleotides line up with TRBD2. Germline V gene sequence: CDR1 MNHNS, CDR2 SASEGT. The CDR3 length is 16 residues. The J segment lost 6 bases and the V segment lost 4 bases, leaving 5 bases of the junction unmatched.